These 7 T cell receptor beta chains were sequenced from one sample in a study of blood T cell repertoires in COVID-19. TCRdb's table, derived via immunoSEQ multiplex PCR, lists solely in-frame clones and lacks some. The sample has about 140,000 clones; over 80% are singletons. Sequencing used peripheral blood. Source of these receptors: a man between 60 and 75 years old with active or convalescent COVID-19.

J is TRBJ1-1 and V is TRBV19; TRBD1 might be the D (6 bases). Germline values: CDR1 LNHDA, CDR2 SQIVND (reference sequence). The CDR3 spans 16 residues. V lost 9 bases and J lost 0, with 20 bases in between. The CDR3 loop is CASRLSQGRLNTEAFF. The CDR3 coding sequence is TGTGCCAGCCGTTTAAGTCAGGGGCGATTGAACACTGAAGCTTTCTTT.

The chain recombines TRBV24-1 with TRBJ1-5; maybe TRBD1 (6 bases). The CDR3 loop spans 16 amino acids. Trimming left V 2 bases short and J 5 bases short, with 15 bases between. Germline values: CDR1 KGHDR, CDR2 SFDVKD. The CDR3 sequence: CATSDSGQNVYQPQHF. The CDR3, as DNA: TGTGCCACCAGTGATTCTGGACAGAATGTCTATCAGCCCCAGCATTTT.

Concerning this clone: A read error may explain this, as a much larger clone is one base away. The rearrangement links TRBV27 to TRBJ2-7, with D uncertain. Germline-derived CDR1 and CDR2 are MNHEY and SMNVEV (reference sequence). Between the trimmed V and J ends, which lost 4 bases and 3 bases, there was a span of 4 bases. This CDR3 contains 11 residues. The CDR3 loop reads CASSSLYEQYF. The CDR3 coding sequence is TGTGCCAGCAGTTCCCTCTACGAGCAGTACTTC.

The chain uses TRBV3-1 (or the pseudogene TRBV3-2) and TRBJ2-3, with D perhaps matching TRBD1 (8 bases). CDR3 length equals 15 residues. Between the trimmed V and J ends, which lost 2 bases and 5 bases, there was a span of 14 bases. Germline loops: CDR1 LGHDT, CDR2 YNNKEL (reference sequence). The CDR3 DNA sequence: TGTGCCAGCAGCCAAAGCGGGACAGGTGGAGATACGCAGTATTTT. Translation: CASSQSGTGGDTQYF.

CDR3 sequence: CASSYWSSGGQFF. The CDR3 DNA reads TGTGCCAGCAGTTATTGGTCGTCGGGAGGTCAGTTCTTC. The genes are TRBV27 and TRBJ2-1, with TRBD2 matching 7 bases. Trimming cost V 4 bases and J 13 bases; bases outside gene matches: 10. The length of the CDR3 is 13 residues. CDR1 and CDR2 from the germline V gene are MNHEY and SMNVEV (reference sequence).

The chain has TRBV19 and TRBJ2-3, with 10 bases lining up with TRBD2. CDR1 and CDR2 (germline): LNHDA, SQIVND (reference sequence). V was clipped by 3 bases and J by 4 bases; unmatched bases: 7. CDR3 size: 16 residues. CDR3 sequence (DNA): TGTGCCAGTAGTATCGTGAGCGGGAGGGCCGCAGATACGCAGTATTTT. It yields the protein CASSIVSGRAADTQYF.

V is TRBV18 and J is TRBJ1-2; TRBD1 aligns across 8 bases. Germline-derived CDR1 and CDR2 are KGHSH and LQKENI. This CDR3 has 15 residues. Germline trimming cut 6 bases from V and 7 bases from J; bases unmatched to any gene: 13. The CDR3 bases are TGTGCCAGCTCCGAGGCCCGGGACAGGAGCAGTGGCTACACCTTC. Residues: CASSEARDRSSGYTF.